This T cell receptor beta chain was recorded in a study of identical twins. This clonotype was seen ten or more times. The CDR3 extends over 15 amino acids. Germline CDR1 SGDLS, CDR2 YYNGEE. Trimming removed 1 base from V and 3 bases from J; junction bases left unmatched: 1. Only healthy Caucasians were included as donors. TCRdb analysed the 5' RACE reads with MiXCR anew, one entry per CDR3 protein. The sample yields around 680,000 distinct CDR3 sequences, 8.6% seen once. These records were also assigned to another study, of yellow fever vaccine responses in identical twins.

The source of this sequence is a woman between 18 and 30 years old in good health. Sequenced: PBMCs. V and J are TRBV9 and TRBJ2-3; TRBD2 matches 11 bases. The CDR3 protein is CASSVLAGGTDTQYF. CDR3 DNA: TGTGCCAGCAGCGTACTAGCGGGGGGAACAGATACGCAGTATTTT.